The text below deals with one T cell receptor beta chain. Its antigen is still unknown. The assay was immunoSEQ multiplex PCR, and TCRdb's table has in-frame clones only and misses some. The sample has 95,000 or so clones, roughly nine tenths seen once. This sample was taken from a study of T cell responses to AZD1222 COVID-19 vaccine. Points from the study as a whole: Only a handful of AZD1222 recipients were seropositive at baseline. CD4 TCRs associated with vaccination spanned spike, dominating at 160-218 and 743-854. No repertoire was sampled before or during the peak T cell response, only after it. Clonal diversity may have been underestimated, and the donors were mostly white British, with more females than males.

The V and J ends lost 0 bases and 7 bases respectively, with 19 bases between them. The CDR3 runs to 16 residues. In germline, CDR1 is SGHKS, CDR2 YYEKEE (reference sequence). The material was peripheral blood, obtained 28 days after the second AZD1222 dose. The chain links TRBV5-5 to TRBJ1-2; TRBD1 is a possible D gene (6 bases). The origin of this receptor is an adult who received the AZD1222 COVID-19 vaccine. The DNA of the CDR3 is TGTGCCAGCAGCTTGGCCCCGGACAGTCTATTCGTTGGCTACACCTTC. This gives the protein CASSLAPDSLFVGYTF. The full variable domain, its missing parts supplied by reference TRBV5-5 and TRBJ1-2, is DAGVTQSPTHLIKTRGQQVTLRCSPISGHKSVSWYQQVLGQGPQFIFQYYEKEERGRGNFPDRFSARQFPNYSSELNVNALLLGDSALYLCASSLAPDSLFVGYTFGSGTRLTVV.